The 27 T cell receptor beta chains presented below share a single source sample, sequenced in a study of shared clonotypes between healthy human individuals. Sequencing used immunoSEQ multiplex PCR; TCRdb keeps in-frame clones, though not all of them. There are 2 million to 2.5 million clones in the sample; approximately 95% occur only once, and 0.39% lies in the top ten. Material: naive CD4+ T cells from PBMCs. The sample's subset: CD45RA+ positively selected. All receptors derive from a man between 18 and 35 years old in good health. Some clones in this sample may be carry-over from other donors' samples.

The DNA of the CDR3 is TGTGCCAGTAGTAGCGGGAGGGGTCACACCGGGGAGCTGTTTTTT. It codes for CASSSGRGHTGELFF. The V and J genes are TRBV19 and TRBJ2-2; 9 nucleotides match TRBD2. The germline V gene has CDR1 LNHDA and CDR2 SQIVND (reference sequence). V trimming: 4 bases; J trimming: 3 bases; junction bases outside the gene matches: 3. The CDR3 covers 15 residues.

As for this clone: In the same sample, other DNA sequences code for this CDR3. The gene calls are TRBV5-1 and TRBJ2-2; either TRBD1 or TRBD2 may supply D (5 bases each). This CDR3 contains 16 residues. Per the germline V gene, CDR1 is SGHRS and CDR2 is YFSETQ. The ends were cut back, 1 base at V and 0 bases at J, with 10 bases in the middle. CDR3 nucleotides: TGCGCCAGCAGCTTGAGAGGGGCTCCGAACACCGGGGAGCTGTTTTTT. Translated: CASSLRGAPNTGELFF.

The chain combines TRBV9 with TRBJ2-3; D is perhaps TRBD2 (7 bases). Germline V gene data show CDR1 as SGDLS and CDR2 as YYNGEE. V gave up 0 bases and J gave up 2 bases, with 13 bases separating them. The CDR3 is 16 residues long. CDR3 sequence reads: CASSVGSGTPTDTQYF. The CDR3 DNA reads TGTGCCAGCAGCGTAGGGAGCGGGACACCCACAGATACGCAGTATTTT.

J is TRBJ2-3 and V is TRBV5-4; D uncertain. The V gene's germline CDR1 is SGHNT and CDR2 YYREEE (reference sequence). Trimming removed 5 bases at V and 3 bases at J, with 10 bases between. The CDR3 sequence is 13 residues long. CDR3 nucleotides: TGTGCCAGCAGACTTCCTTCAACAGATACGCAGTATTTT. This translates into CASRLPSTDTQYF.

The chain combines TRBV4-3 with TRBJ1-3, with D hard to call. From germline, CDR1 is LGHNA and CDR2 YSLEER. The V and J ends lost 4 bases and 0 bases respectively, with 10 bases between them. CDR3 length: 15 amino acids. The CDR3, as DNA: TGCGCCAGCAGCCGGCAGGCTTTCTCTGGAAACACCATATATTTT. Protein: CASSRQAFSGNTIYF.

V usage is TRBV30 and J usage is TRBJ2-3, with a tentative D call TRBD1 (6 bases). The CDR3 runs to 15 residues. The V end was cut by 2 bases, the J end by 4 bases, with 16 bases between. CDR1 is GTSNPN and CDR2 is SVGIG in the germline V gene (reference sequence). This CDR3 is CAWSSGLAGADTQYF. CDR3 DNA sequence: TGTGCCTGGAGTTCTGGGCTCGCAGGGGCAGATACGCAGTATTTT.

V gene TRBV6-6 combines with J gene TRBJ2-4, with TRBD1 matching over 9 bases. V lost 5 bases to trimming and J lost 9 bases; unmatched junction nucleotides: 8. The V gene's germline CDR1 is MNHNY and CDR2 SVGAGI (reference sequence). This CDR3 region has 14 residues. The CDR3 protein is CASSDRDRAVIQYF. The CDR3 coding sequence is TGTGCCAGCAGTGATCGGGACAGGGCTGTCATTCAGTACTTC.

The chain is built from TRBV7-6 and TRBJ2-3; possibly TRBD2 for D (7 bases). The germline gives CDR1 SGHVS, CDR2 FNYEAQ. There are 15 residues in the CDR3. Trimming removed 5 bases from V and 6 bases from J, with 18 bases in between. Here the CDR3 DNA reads TGTGCCAGCAGCCTGAGAGGGGGAGGGCCGGATACGCAGTATTTT. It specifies CASSLRGGGPDTQYF.

The chain's CDR3 is CASSGPGTRLGETQYF. For the CDR3, the DNA is TGTGCCAGTAGTGGACCCGGGACCCGCCTTGGGGAGACCCAGTACTTC. V and J are TRBV19 and TRBJ2-5; D might be TRBD1 or TRBD2, each matching 5 bases. The CDR3 totals 16 residues. V shed 5 bases and J shed 5 bases, with 21 bases lying between them. CDR1 is LNHDA, CDR2 SQIVND, per germline (reference sequence).

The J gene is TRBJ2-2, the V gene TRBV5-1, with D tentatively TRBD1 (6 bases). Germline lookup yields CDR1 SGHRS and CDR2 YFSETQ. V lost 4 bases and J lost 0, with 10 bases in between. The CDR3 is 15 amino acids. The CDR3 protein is CASSQGKPNTGELFF. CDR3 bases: TGCGCCAGCAGCCAGGGGAAGCCGAACACCGGGGAGCTGTTTTTT.

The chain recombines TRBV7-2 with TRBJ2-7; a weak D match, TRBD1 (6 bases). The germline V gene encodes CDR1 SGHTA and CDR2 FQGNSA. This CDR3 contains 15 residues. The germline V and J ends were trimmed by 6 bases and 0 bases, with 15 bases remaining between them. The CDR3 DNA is TGTGCCAGCAGGGTGGCAGGGGTTAGCTCCTACGAGCAGTACTTC. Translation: CASRVAGVSSYEQYF.

The CDR3 spells CASSLPGGGRGQYF. For the CDR3, the DNA is TGCGCCAGCAGCCTCCCCGGGGGCGGGAGGGGGCAGTACTTC. The rearrangement links TRBV4-1 to TRBJ2-7; 9 nucleotides match TRBD2. J gave up 9 bases and V 4 bases, and 10 bases lay outside the gene matches. The CDR3 has 14 residues. The germline CDR1 and CDR2 sequences are MGHRA and YSYEKL.

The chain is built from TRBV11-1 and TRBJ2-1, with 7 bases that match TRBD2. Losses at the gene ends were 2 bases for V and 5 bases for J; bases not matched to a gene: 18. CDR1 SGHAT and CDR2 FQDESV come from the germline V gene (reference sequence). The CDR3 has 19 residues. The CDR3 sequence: CASSLMPGRLADENNEQFF. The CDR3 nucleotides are TGTGCCAGCAGCTTAATGCCCGGGAGGCTAGCGGATGAGAACAATGAGCAGTTCTTC.

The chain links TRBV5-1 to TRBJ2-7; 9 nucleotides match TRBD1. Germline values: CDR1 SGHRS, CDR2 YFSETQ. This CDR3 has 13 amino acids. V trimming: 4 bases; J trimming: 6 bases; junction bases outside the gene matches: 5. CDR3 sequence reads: CASSPDRGGEQYF. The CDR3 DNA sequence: TGCGCCAGCAGCCCGGACAGGGGTGGCGAGCAGTACTTC.

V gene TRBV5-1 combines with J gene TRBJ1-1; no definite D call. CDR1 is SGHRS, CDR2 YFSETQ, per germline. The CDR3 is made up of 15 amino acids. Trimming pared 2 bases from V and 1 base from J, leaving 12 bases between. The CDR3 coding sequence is TGCGCCAGCAGCTTTGATAGACGTGAGAACACTGAAGCTTTCTTT. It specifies CASSFDRRENTEAFF.

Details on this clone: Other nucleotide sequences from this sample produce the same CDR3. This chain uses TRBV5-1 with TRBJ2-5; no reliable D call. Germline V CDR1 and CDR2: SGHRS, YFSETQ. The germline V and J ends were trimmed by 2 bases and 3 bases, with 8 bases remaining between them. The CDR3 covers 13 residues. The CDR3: CASSFPGEETQYF. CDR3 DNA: TGCGCCAGCAGCTTTCCCGGTGAAGAGACCCAGTACTTC.

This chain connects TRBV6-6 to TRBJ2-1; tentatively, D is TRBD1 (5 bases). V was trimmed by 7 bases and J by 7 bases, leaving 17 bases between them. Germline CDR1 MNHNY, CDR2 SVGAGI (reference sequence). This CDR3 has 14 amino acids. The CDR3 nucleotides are TGTGCCAGCAAAACAGGCACCCTCAGGAATGAGCAGTTCTTC. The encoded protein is CASKTGTLRNEQFF.

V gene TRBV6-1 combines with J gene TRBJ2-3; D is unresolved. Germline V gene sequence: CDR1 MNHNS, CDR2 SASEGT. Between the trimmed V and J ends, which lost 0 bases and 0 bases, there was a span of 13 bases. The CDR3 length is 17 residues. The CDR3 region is CASSEAMGKPSTDTQYF. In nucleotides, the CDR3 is TGTGCCAGCAGTGAAGCGATGGGTAAGCCTAGCACAGATACGCAGTATTTT.

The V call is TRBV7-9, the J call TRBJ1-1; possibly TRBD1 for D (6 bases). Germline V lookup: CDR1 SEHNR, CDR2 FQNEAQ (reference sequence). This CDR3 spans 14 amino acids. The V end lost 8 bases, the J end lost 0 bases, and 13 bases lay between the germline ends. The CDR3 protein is CASSGAAMNTEAFF. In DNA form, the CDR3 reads TGTGCCAGCTCAGGGGCAGCTATGAACACTGAAGCTTTCTTT.

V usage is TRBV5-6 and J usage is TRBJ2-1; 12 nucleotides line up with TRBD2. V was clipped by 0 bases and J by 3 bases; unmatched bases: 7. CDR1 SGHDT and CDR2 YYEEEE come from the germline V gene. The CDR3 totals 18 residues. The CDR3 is CASSLGLAGGPYYNEQFF. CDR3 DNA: TGTGCCAGCAGCTTGGGTCTAGCGGGAGGGCCCTACTACAATGAGCAGTTCTTC. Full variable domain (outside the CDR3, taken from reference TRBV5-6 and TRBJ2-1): DAGVTQSPTHLIKTRGQQVTLRCSPKSGHDTVSWYQQALGQGPQFIFQYYEEEERQRGNFPDRFSGHQFPNYSSELNVNALLLGDSALYLCASSLGLAGGPYYNEQFFGPGTRLTVL.

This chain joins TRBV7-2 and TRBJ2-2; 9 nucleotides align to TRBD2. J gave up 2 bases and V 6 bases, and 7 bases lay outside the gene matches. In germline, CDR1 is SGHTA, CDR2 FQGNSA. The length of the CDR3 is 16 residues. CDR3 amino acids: CASRYSGSGNTGELFF. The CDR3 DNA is TGTGCCAGCAGATATAGCGGGAGTGGTAACACCGGGGAGCTGTTTTTT.

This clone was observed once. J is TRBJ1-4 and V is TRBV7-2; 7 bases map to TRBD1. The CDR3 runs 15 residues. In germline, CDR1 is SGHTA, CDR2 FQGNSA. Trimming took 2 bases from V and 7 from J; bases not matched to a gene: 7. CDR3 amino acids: CASSLLGTVSEKLFF. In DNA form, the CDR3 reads TGTGCCAGCAGCTTACTCGGGACAGTGAGTGAAAAACTGTTTTTT. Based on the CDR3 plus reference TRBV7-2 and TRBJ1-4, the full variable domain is GAGVSQSPSNKVTEKGKDVELRCDPISGHTALYWYRQSLGQGLEFLIYFQGNSAPDKSGLPSDRFSAERTGGSVSTLTIQRTQQEDSAVYLCASSLLGTVSEKLFFGSGTQLSVL.

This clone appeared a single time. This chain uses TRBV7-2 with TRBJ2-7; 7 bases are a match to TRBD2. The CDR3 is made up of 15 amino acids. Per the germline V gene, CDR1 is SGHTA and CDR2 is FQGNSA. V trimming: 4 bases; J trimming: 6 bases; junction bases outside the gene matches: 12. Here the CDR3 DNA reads TGTGCCAGCAGCTCCGCCTGGGGGAGGGCCCCCGAGCAGTACTTC. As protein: CASSSAWGRAPEQYF.

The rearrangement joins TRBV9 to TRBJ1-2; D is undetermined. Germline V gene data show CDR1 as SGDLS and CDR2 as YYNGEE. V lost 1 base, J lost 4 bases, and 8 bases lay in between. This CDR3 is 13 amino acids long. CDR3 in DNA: TGTGCCAGCAGCGTACCCGGGAGCTATGGCTACACCTTC. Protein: CASSVPGSYGYTF.

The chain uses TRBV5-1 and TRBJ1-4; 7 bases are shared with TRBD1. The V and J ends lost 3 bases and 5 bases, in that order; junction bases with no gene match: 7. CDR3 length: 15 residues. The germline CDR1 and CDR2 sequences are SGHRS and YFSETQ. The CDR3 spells CASSYSGTENEKLFF. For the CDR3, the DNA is TGCGCCAGCAGCTACTCCGGGACAGAGAATGAAAAACTGTTTTTT.

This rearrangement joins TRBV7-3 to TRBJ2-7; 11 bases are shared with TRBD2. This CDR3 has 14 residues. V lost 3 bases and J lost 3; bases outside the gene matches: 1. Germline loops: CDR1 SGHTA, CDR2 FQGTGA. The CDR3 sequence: CASSFGTSGYEQYF. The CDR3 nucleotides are TGTGCCAGCAGCTTCGGGACTAGCGGCTACGAGCAGTACTTC.

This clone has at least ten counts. This chain's CDR3 is CASKPGQGSRYYGYTF. The CDR3 region has the DNA TGTGCCAGCAAACCGGGACAGGGATCTCGGTACTATGGCTACACCTTC. This sequence joins TRBV28 and TRBJ1-2; 9 bases align to TRBD1. V lost 7 bases, J lost 3 bases, and 12 bases stayed unmatched. Per germline, CDR1 MDHEN and CDR2 SYDVKM. The CDR3 has 16 residues.